This T cell receptor (beta chain) comes out of a study of beta chain features in type 1 diabetes. Overall study findings and caveats: For type 1 diabetes patients, VDJ junctions showed fewer insertions and more deletions.

Comments on this clone: What it recognizes is unknown.

The authors reverse transcribed all of the isolated RNA, so sequencing captured expressed TCRB transcripts. The read count averaged approximately 4 million across naive, central memory and regulatory T cell samples. Data came from immunoSEQ multiplex PCR; TCRdb stores just in-frame clones and leaves some out. The table includes 600,000 to 650,000 clones, 15% to 18% detected once. V was clipped by 2 bases and J by 3 bases; unmatched bases: 25. The CDR3 sequence is 22 residues long. Looked up from germline, CDR1 is SGHRS and CDR2 is YFSETQ. Material for sequencing was naive CD4+ T cells from blood. The TCR originated in a man aged 18 to 35 in good health. The rearrangement links TRBV5-1 to TRBJ2-3; TRBD2 aligns across 9 bases. CDR3 amino acids: CASSFLYTSPTTSGTLTDTQYF. CDR3 coding DNA: TGCGCCAGCAGCTTCCTCTACACCTCCCCAACGACTAGCGGAACCCTAACAGATACGCAGTATTTT.